This TCR beta chain emerged from a study of T cell repertoires in cytomegalovirus infection. Overall study findings and caveats: Cumulative public TCR beta family frequency identified CMV carriers with the relevant HLA.

TCRdb called the reads again in MiXCR, with one record for every CDR3 protein. This table holds 250,000 to 300,000 distinct CDR3 sequences, approximately 8.3% found once. This clonotype came up many times. As yet, its antigen is unknown. The CDR3 covers 15 residues. CDR1 is MNHEY and CDR2 is SVGEGT in the germline V gene. V was trimmed by 4 bases and J by 0 bases, leaving 12 bases between them. The origin of this receptor is a human donor in good health (CMV status not recorded). Some clones in this sample may be carry-over from other donors' samples. The chain recombines TRBV6-2 or TRBV6-3 with TRBJ1-2; perhaps TRBD1 as D (5 bases). The sample was PBMCs. The CDR3 DNA reads TGTGCCAGCAGTTTCGGGACGGTAGCTAACTATGGCTACACCTTC. It yields the protein CASSFGTVANYGYTF.